A selection of T cell receptor beta chains follows, all from one sample in a study of cytomegalovirus exposure and HLA in healthy donors. TCRdb's table, derived via immunoSEQ multiplex PCR, lists solely in-frame clones and lacks some. The repertoire holds tens of thousands of clones, with around 68% as singletons. Sequencing input: PBMCs. Source of these receptors: a woman between 25 and 40 years old in good health and CMV-seronegative. CDR3s include the opening cysteine and the closing phenylalanine or tryptophan. Fields, in order: D gene, V gene, J gene, clone size, CDR3 DNA, CDR3 protein. The D gene is left open where the match is weak. Size tells how often a clone was seen (once, few, many) or the class of an expanded clone, and some rows leave it out.

-,TRBV30,TRBJ2-7,-,TGTGCCTGGAGTTGGGGGGACGGCGAGCAGTACTTC,CAWSWGDGEQYF
-,TRBV9,TRBJ1-1,-,TGTGCCAGCAGCGTTGATTTAAGTCTGGAGGGGGAAGCTTTCTTT,CASSVDLSLEGEAFF
TRBD1,TRBV28,TRBJ1-2,-,TGTGCCAGCAGCCTAACCGACAGGGCTTATGGCTACACCTTC,CASSLTDRAYGYTF
TRBD1,TRBV6-5,TRBJ1-6,many,TGTGCCAGCAGCGTGGACAGGGGGCAAGGTTCACCCCTCCACTTT,CASSVDRGQGSPLHF
TRBD2,TRBV2,TRBJ2-3,-,TGTGCCAGCAGACCTAGCGGGGCCCACACAGATACGCAGTATTTT,CASRPSGAHTDTQYF
TRBD1,TRBV30,TRBJ1-2,few,TGTGCCTGGAGGAATCCAGGGGGCGCGTTTGGTGGCTACACCTTC,CAWRNPGGAFGGYTF
TRBD1,TRBV19,TRBJ2-7,-,TGTGCCAGTAACCCAGGGACAGGGGGCTGGAGCTCCTACGAGCAGTACTTC,CASNPGTGGWSSYEQYF
-,TRBV28,TRBJ1-5,-,TGTGCCAGCAGTTTGGGTGGGCCGGGGGAGAATCAGCCCCAGCATTTT,CASSLGGPGENQPQHF
TRBD2,TRBV11-2,TRBJ2-7,-,TGTGCCAGCAGCCTAATAGCGGGGGGACAATTCTACGAGCAGTACTTC,CASSLIAGGQFYEQYF
-,TRBV18,TRBJ1-1,-,TGTGCCAGCTCACCTATAAAGGTGGAGGGAGACGTCACTTTCTTT,CASSPIKVEGDVTFF
TRBD2,TRBV7-2,TRBJ2-1,once,TGTGCCAGCAGCTTCGGTCCTAGCGGGGGGTCTACACCGATCAATGAGCAGTTCTTC,CASSFGPSGGSTPINEQFF
-,TRBV25-1,TRBJ1-3,-,TGTGCCAGTTCTCACCAGGGGCCGAGCTCCGGAAACACCATATATTTT,CASSHQGPSSGNTIYF
-,TRBV29-1,TRBJ1-6,-,TGCAGCGTTGAAGAGTCGGTGAATTCACCCCTCCACTTT,CSVEESVNSPLHF
-,TRBV4-2,TRBJ2-5,-,TGTGCCAGCAGCCAAGATGGGACTAGAGCAGGGGGGACCCAGTACTTC,CASSQDGTRAGGTQYF
-,TRBV28,TRBJ2-7,-,TGTGCCAGCGAAACAGGGGGGACTATCTACGAGCAGTACTTC,CASETGGTIYEQYF
TRBD2,TRBV7-9,TRBJ2-2,-,TGTGCCAGCAGCGGGGAATCTAGCGGGGGGCCGAACACCGGGGAGCTGTTTTTT,CASSGESSGGPNTGELFF
-,TRBV27,TRBJ2-1,-,TGTGCCAGCGTCTCACTAGTGACCAATGAGCAGTTCTTC,CASVSLVTNEQFF
TRBD1,TRBV5-6,TRBJ1-5,-,TGTGCCAGCAGCTTGGGCCAGGGGGCGCGGAACAATCAGCCCCAGCATTTT,CASSLGQGARNNQPQHF
TRBD1,TRBV18,TRBJ1-6,-,TGTGCCAGCTCGTACGAGGGGGCGCATTCACCCCTCCACTTT,CASSYEGAHSPLHF
-,TRBV27,TRBJ2-1,-,TGTGCCAGCAGGTCATACAATGAGCAGTTCTTC,CASRSYNEQFF
TRBD1,TRBV4-2,TRBJ2-6,-,TGTGCCAGCAGCCTAACACAGGGGGCCAACTCTGGGGCCAACGTCCTGACTTTC,CASSLTQGANSGANVLTF
-,TRBV28,TRBJ1-1,-,TGTGCCAGCAGCATACAGAGATACACTGAAGCTTTCTTT,CASSIQRYTEAFF
-,TRBV7-2,TRBJ1-1,-,TGTGCCAGCAGCTTAGCGATAGGGGGTGGAATCACTGAAGCTTTCTTT,CASSLAIGGGITEAFF
-,TRBV7-9,TRBJ2-2,-,TGTTCCAGCAGCCCCGGGTTTAGGGAGCTGTTTTTT,CSSSPGFRELFF
TRBD2,TRBV29-1,TRBJ2-7,-,TGCAGCGTTGAGCGGGGGGTTCCCCTAGGGGAGCAGTACTTC,CSVERGVPLGEQYF
-,TRBV7-8,TRBJ1-5,few,TGTGCCAGCAGCAGATCTCGGGACACTCGCCCGCCCCAGCATTTT,CASSRSRDTRPPQHF
TRBD1,TRBV6-6,TRBJ1-2,few,TGTGCCAGCAGTCCCTTTGGACAGGGGGCTAACTATGGCTACACCTTC,CASSPFGQGANYGYTF
-,TRBV7-2,TRBJ2-5,-,TGTGCCAGCAGCTTCAGAGAGACCCAGTACTTC,CASSFRETQYF
-,TRBV5-5,TRBJ2-1,few,TGTGCCAGCAGTACCGTGACAGAGCAGTTCTTC,CASSTVTEQFF
-,TRBV5-4,TRBJ1-1,few,TGTGCCAGCAGCTTGTGGCAGGCGTGGAACACTGAAGCTTTCTTT,CASSLWQAWNTEAFF
TRBD1,TRBV27,TRBJ2-7,-,TGTGCCAGCAGTCCTTTGACAGGGTACTACGAGCAGTACTTC,CASSPLTGYYEQYF
TRBD2,TRBV9,TRBJ2-3,-,TGTGCCAGCAGCGTAGAAGGGCGGGGGGCAGATACGCAGTATTTT,CASSVEGRGADTQYF
-,TRBV29-1,TRBJ1-2,-,TGCAGCGTTGAAGGGGGCGGATACTATGGCTACACCTTC,CSVEGGGYYGYTF
-,TRBV18,TRBJ1-5,once,TGTGCCAGCTCACCTACTGACAGCGTAAGCAATCAGCCCCAGCATTTT,CASSPTDSVSNQPQHF
TRBD2,TRBV4-1,TRBJ2-1,-,TGCGCCAGCAGCCCACTAGCGGGGGGATCCAACAATGAGCAGTTCTTC,CASSPLAGGSNNEQFF
TRBD2,TRBV10-3,TRBJ2-7,-,TGTGCCATCAGTGACGGGACTAGCGGGGGGTGGGAGCAGTACTTC,CAISDGTSGGWEQYF
TRBD2,TRBV6-4,TRBJ2-3,few,TGTGCCAGCAGTGACGGGACTAGCGGCACAGATACGCAGTATTTT,CASSDGTSGTDTQYF
-,TRBV25-1,TRBJ2-3,once,TGTGCCAGCAGTGAGGAGTACGTAGCAGATACGCAGTATTTT,CASSEEYVADTQYF
-,TRBV25-1,TRBJ1-4,-,TGTGCCAGTGGCGGGGGACACAGTGAAAAACTGTTTTTT,CASGGGHSEKLFF
-,TRBV6-1,TRBJ2-7,-,TGTGCCAGCAGTGAAGGTCTCCGTTACGAGCAGTACTTC,CASSEGLRYEQYF
-,TRBV18,TRBJ2-2,-,TGTGCCAGCTCACCAGTTAGGAACACCGGGGAGCTGTTTTTT,CASSPVRNTGELFF
-,TRBV5-4,TRBJ1-2,-,TGTGCCAGCAGCCCGGGAGGAGGCATCTATGGCTACACCTTC,CASSPGGGIYGYTF
TRBD1,TRBV2,TRBJ1-4,few,TGTGCCAGCTCAGAGTCGCCTACAGGGGGTGAAAAACTGTTTTTT,CASSESPTGGEKLFF
-,TRBV28,TRBJ1-1,-,TGTGCCAGCAGTTTTTATCAGGGCGCGGGGACTGAAGCTTTCTTT,CASSFYQGAGTEAFF
-,TRBV27,TRBJ1-6,-,TGTGCCAGCAGTCTAGATCGGTGGGGAGTTGGGGCACCCCTCCACTTT,CASSLDRWGVGAPLHF
-,TRBV6-1,TRBJ1-1,-,TGTGCCAGCAGTGAATGGCGGCTGAACACTGAAGCTTTCTTT,CASSEWRLNTEAFF
TRBD1,TRBV4-1,TRBJ1-1,-,TGCGCCAGCAGCCAACCGGGACAGGGTCTTGCTGAAGCTTTCTTT,CASSQPGQGLAEAFF
-,TRBV7-9,TRBJ1-2,-,TGTGCCAGCAGCTTAAATGCAGAAACTAACGGCTACACCTTC,CASSLNAETNGYTF
-,TRBV6-1,TRBJ2-1,-,TGTGCCAGCAGTGGAGGGCCGGACCTCTCCTACAATGAGCAGTTCTTC,CASSGGPDLSYNEQFF
-,TRBV10-3,TRBJ2-1,-,TGTGCCATCGGGGAGAATGAGCAGTTCTTC,CAIGENEQFF
-,TRBV7-2,TRBJ1-5,-,TGTGCCAGCAGCCCGGGGGGGGGCGGGCAGCCCCAGCATTTT,CASSPGGGGQPQHF
TRBD1,TRBV5-6,TRBJ1-2,once,TGTGCCAGCAACCTCCGGGACAGGGGGCCGGGTGGCTACACCTTC,CASNLRDRGPGGYTF